The present TCR beta chain was sequenced within a study of OX40 agonist ivuxolimab in advanced cancers. Details on this clone: What it binds is unknown.

Autoimmune disease history or systemic immunosuppression barred patients. Sequencing was performed with immunoSEQ multiplex PCR; in TCRdb, only in-frame clones are kept and a portion is missing. This table has approximately 92,000 clones, 94% appearing once. The V gene's germline CDR1 is SGHRS and CDR2 YFSETQ. The ends were cut back, 0 bases at V and 10 bases at J, with 5 bases in the middle. The CDR3 length is 12 residues. General study findings and limits: Antigen targets of the expanded peripheral T cells went undetermined.

The TCR originated in an adult with an advanced solid tumor such as melanoma, head and neck, liver or kidney cancer. The chain employs TRBV5-1 and TRBJ1-6; D gene unclear. Sequenced material: CD4+ or CD8+ T cells sorted from blood, taken in a trial of the OX40 agonist ivuxolimab. The CDR3 nucleotides are TGCGCCAGCAGCTTGGGGGAATCACCCCTCCACTTT. Its protein product is CASSLGESPLHF.